A single sample is the source of the 21 T cell receptor beta chains below, sequenced in a study of shared clonotypes between healthy human individuals (dated by TCRdb to 2020 to 2022). The library was produced with the immunoSEQ multiplex PCR assay. As stored in TCRdb, this immuneACCESS dataset retains in-frame rearrangements with V and J assigned. A fraction of the clones does not appear; measured against another copy, unresolved V genes explain less than half of the discrepancy, and the remainder lacks a known reason. This sample has 950,000 to 1,100,000 clones in its table, and approximately 68% of those were observed once. Approximately 1.5% of the sample rests with the top ten. What was sequenced was memory CD4+ T cells sorted from blood. Read against the paper, the sample's cell subset or site label means: CD45RA-negative fraction. These receptors were taken from a young man in good health.

CDR3 protein: CASSILGTSGSSGELFF. The CDR3 region has the DNA TGTGCCAGTAGTATTTTAGGGACTAGCGGGAGTTCCGGGGAGCTGTTTTTT. The chain links TRBV19 to TRBJ2-2, with 14 bases lining up with TRBD2. Germline V gives CDR1 LNHDA, CDR2 SQIVND (reference sequence). V shed 3 bases, J shed 6 bases, and the junction held 6 bases outside the gene matches. The CDR3 covers 17 residues.

The chain joins TRBV7-6 to TRBJ2-5; TRBD2 is a possible D gene (6 bases). CDR1 is SGHVS, CDR2 FNYEAQ, per germline. This CDR3 region has 14 residues. Trimming removed 5 bases from V and 4 bases from J, with 14 bases in between. CDR3 nucleotides: TGTGCCAGCAGCCCGCAGGGAGGCGTAGAGACCCAGTACTTC. Its protein product is CASSPQGGVETQYF. Using reference TRBV7-6 and TRBJ2-5 for the parts outside the CDR3, the full variable domain is GAGVSQSPRYKVTKRGQDVALRCDPISGHVSLYWYRQALGQGPEFLTYFNYEAQQDKSGLPNDRFSAERPEGSISTLTIQRTEQRDSAMYRCASSPQGGVETQYFGPGTRLLVL.

About this clone itself: A much larger clone lies a single base off, so this may be a read error. The same CDR3 can be traced to other DNA sequences in this sample. The chain carries TRBV7-8 and TRBJ2-2; D call uncertain. Trimming left V 5 bases short and J 3 bases short, with 4 bases between. CDR3 size: 12 residues. The germline CDR1 and CDR2 sequences are SGHVS and FQNEAQ. DNA of the CDR3: TGTGCCAGCAGCCCTTACACCGGGGAGCTGTTTTTT. It encodes CASSPYTGELFF. The entire variable domain, with the rest obtained from reference TRBV7-8 and TRBJ2-2, is as follows: GAGVSQSPRYKVAKRGQDVALRCDPISGHVSLFWYQQALGQGPEFLTYFQNEAQLDKSGLPSDRFFAERPEGSVSTLKIQRTQQEDSAVYLCASSPYTGELFFGEGSRLTVL.

This clone showed up many times. The chain recombines TRBV6-1 with TRBJ2-1; D remains ambiguous. Trimming took 3 bases from V and 10 from J, leaving 16 bases between them. Germline CDR1 and CDR2: MNHNS and SASEGT. The CDR3 contains 14 residues. Written as DNA, the CDR3 is TGTGCCAGCAGTGAGCTCTGGGCTGGGTTGGAGCAGTTCTTC. Translated: CASSELWAGLEQFF.

The chain recombines TRBV15 with TRBJ2-1; 13 bases are a match to TRBD2. With 7 bases clipped from V and 9 bases from J, the junction kept 12 bases outside the gene matches. CDR1 is LNHNV and CDR2 is YYDKDF in the germline V gene (reference sequence). This CDR3 comprises 16 residues. The CDR3 loop reads CATTSPLAGGRAEQFF. The DNA for the CDR3 is TGTGCCACCACCTCCCCACTAGCGGGGGGGCGGGCTGAGCAGTTCTTC.

This sequence joins TRBV15 and TRBJ1-6; D is uncertain. CDR1 is LNHNV, CDR2 YYDKDF, per germline (reference sequence). CDR3 length: 14 residues. Trimming shortened V by 5 bases and J by 14 bases, and 19 bases separated the two germline ends. The CDR3 loop is CATSSRTRLQTLHF. The CDR3 DNA sequence: TGTGCCACCAGCTCAAGGACGCGCCTCCAAACCCTCCACTTT.

Comment on this clone: In the same sample, other DNA sequences code for this CDR3. The CDR3 reads CASSLTSGGTDTQYF. CDR3 nucleotide sequence: TGCGCCAGCAGCCTGACTAGCGGGGGCACAGATACGCAGTATTTT. This chain joins TRBV5-1 and TRBJ2-3; 11 bases are shared with TRBD2. Germline CDR1 and CDR2: SGHRS and YFSETQ. The CDR3 totals 15 residues. V shed 4 bases, J shed 1 base, and the junction held 2 bases outside the gene matches.

V gene TRBV6-5 combines with J gene TRBJ1-2; 7 bases agree with TRBD1. Germline CDR1 is MNHEY and CDR2 is SVGAGI. CDR3 size: 16 residues. V was pared by 4 bases and J by 3 bases, with 11 bases of the junction left unmatched. The CDR3 DNA reads TGTGCCAGCAGTTCTCAATTTCCCGGGACAGACTATGGCTACACCTTC. Its translation is CASSSQFPGTDYGYTF.

This sequence joins TRBV10-3 and TRBJ1-1; D may be TRBD1 (5 bases). V lost 10 bases, J lost 0 bases, and 15 bases lay in between. This CDR3 region has 14 residues. The germline gives CDR1 ENHRY, CDR2 SYGVKD. The DNA of the CDR3 is TGTGCCACCCGAGTTGGGGGGGTGAACACTGAAGCTTTCTTT. Translation: CATRVGGVNTEAFF.

This chain uses TRBV6-5 with TRBJ2-5; D is uncertain. The CDR3 is 13 residues long. The V end lost 3 bases, the J end lost 5 bases, and 10 bases lay between the germline ends. CDR1 and CDR2 from the germline V gene are MNHEY and SVGAGI. This chain's CDR3 is CASSYGVGETQYF. CDR3 DNA sequence: TGTGCCAGCAGTTATGGAGTCGGGGAGACCCAGTACTTC.

This clone was found a few times. The chain combines TRBV6-5 with TRBJ2-1; D could derive from TRBD1 or TRBD2 (5 bases each). Germline values: CDR1 MNHEY, CDR2 SVGAGI. This CDR3 contains 14 residues. V gave up 0 bases and J gave up 5 bases, with 8 bases separating them. The CDR3 is CASSYSRGDNEQFF. Written as DNA, the CDR3 is TGTGCCAGCAGTTACTCGAGAGGGGACAATGAGCAGTTCTTC.

This sequence joins TRBV29-1 and TRBJ1-2, with 9 bases lining up with TRBD1. Germline V gives CDR1 SQVTM, CDR2 ANQGSEA. V was pared by 3 bases and J by 1 base, with 12 bases of the junction left unmatched. The CDR3 runs to 17 residues. As DNA, the CDR3 is TGCAGCGTTGAGAAGGGACAGGGCCTTACAATTAACTATGGCTACACCTTC. This codes for CSVEKGQGLTINYGYTF.

The chain employs TRBV18 and TRBJ1-2; D gene ambiguous. Germline V lookup: CDR1 KGHSH, CDR2 LQKENI. The V end was cut by 3 bases, the J end by 2 bases, with 13 bases between. The CDR3 length is 15 residues. CDR3 DNA: TGTGCCAGCTCACCGAGAGGTGAGCTAAACTATGGCTACACCTTC. Residues: CASSPRGELNYGYTF. Full variable domain (rest looked up from reference TRBV18 and TRBJ1-2): NAGVMQNPRHLVRRRGQEARLRCSPMKGHSHVYWYRQLPEEGLKFMVYLQKENIIDESGMPKERFSAEFPKEGPSILRIQQVVRGDSAAYFCASSPRGELNYGYTFGSGTRLTVV.

This sequence joins TRBV7-2 and TRBJ2-7, with 9 bases lining up with TRBD1. With 6 bases clipped from V and 4 bases from J, the junction kept 7 bases outside the gene matches. Germline loops: CDR1 SGHTA, CDR2 FQGNSA. The CDR3 runs 14 residues. The CDR3 here is CASRPGTGSYEQYF. CDR3 nucleotides: TGTGCCAGCAGACCCGGGACAGGGTCGTACGAGCAGTACTTC.

The rearrangement uses TRBV25-1 and TRBJ1-1; D unclear. V gave up 5 bases and J gave up 1 base, with 8 bases separating them. The germline V gene has CDR1 MGHDK and CDR2 SYGVNS. The CDR3 extends over 13 amino acids. CDR3 nucleotides: TGTGCCAGCAGTTTTCGGACGAACACTGAAGCTTTCTTT. This codes for CASSFRTNTEAFF.

In its sample, this clone was seen a few times. The chain employs TRBV6-6 and TRBJ1-1; no reliable D call. Per germline, CDR1 MNHNY and CDR2 SVGAGI (reference sequence). The CDR3 loop spans 15 amino acids. The V end was cut by 0 bases, the J end by 1 base, with 9 bases between. DNA of the CDR3: TGTGCCAGCAGTTACTCGGACTCGAGGAACACTGAAGCTTTCTTT. Residues: CASSYSDSRNTEAFF.

Comments on this clone: This may be a read error, as it is one base from a much larger clone. Other nucleotide sequences from this sample produce the same CDR3. The chain couples TRBV7-2 to TRBJ1-5; D possibly corresponds to TRBD1 (5 bases). Germline assignment: CDR1 SGHTA and CDR2 FQGNSA. Trimming left V 5 bases short and J 0 bases short, with 8 bases between. The CDR3 spans 14 residues. The CDR3 bases are TGTGCCAGCAGCCCCGACAGTAGCAATCAGCCCCAGCATTTT. As protein: CASSPDSSNQPQHF.

V usage is TRBV7-9 and J usage is TRBJ2-1, with 9 bases that match TRBD1. CDR1 is SEHNR and CDR2 is FQNEAQ in the germline V gene (reference sequence). V was pared by 3 bases and J by 4 bases, with 7 bases of the junction left unmatched. The CDR3 is 16 residues long. DNA for the CDR3: TGTGCCAGCAGCTTGAATCTACAGGGGGCTTACAATGAGCAGTTCTTC. Its protein is CASSLNLQGAYNEQFF.

V usage is TRBV19 and J usage is TRBJ2-7, with a possible D match to TRBD1 (6 bases). Looked up from germline, CDR1 is LNHDA and CDR2 is SQIVND (reference sequence). This CDR3 has 12 amino acids. The V end was cut by 4 bases, the J end by 9 bases, with 13 bases between. CDR3 loop: CASSRQDRRQYF. CDR3 nucleotides: TGTGCCAGTAGTAGACAAGACAGGAGGCAGTACTTC.

This chain uses TRBV13 with TRBJ1-2, with D maybe TRBD1 (6 bases). The germline V gene encodes CDR1 PRHDT and CDR2 FYEKMQ (reference sequence). V was shortened by 0 bases and J by 0 bases, with 11 bases between the two germline ends. There are 16 residues in the CDR3. The CDR3 is CASSLGGGGPNYGYTF. CDR3 nucleotide sequence: TGTGCCAGCAGCTTAGGTGGCGGGGGGCCTAACTATGGCTACACCTTC. Looking up the rest from reference TRBV13 and TRBJ1-2 gives the full variable domain: AAGVIQSPRHLIKEKRETATLKCYPIPRHDTVYWYQQGPGQDPQFLISFYEKMQSDKGSIPDRFSAQQFSDYHSELNMSSLELGDSALYFCASSLGGGGPNYGYTFGSGTRLTVV.

J is TRBJ1-6 and V is TRBV28; D is uncertain. CDR1 is MDHEN and CDR2 is SYDVKM in the germline V gene. V was shortened by 6 bases and J by 7 bases, with 7 bases between the two germline ends. The CDR3 sequence is 12 residues long. The CDR3 DNA reads as TGTGCCAGCAGCTGGGGAAATTCACCCCTCCACTTT. Protein: CASSWGNSPLHF.